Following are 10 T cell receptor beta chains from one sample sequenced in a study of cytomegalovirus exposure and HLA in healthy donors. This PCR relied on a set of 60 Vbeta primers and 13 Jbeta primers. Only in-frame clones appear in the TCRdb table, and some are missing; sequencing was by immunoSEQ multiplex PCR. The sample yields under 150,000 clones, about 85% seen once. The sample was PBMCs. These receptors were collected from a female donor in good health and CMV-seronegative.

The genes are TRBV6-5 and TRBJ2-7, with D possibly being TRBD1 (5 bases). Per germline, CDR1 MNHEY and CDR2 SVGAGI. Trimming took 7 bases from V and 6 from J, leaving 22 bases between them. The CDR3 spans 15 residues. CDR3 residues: CASTPPVAGPVEQYF. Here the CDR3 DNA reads TGTGCCAGCACCCCGCCGGTGGCAGGGCCGGTCGAGCAGTACTTC.

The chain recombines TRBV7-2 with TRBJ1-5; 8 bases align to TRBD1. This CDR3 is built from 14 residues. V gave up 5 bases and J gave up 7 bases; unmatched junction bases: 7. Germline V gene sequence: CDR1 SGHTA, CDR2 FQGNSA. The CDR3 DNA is TGTGCCAGCAGCCGACAGGGGTCAGGGCAGCCCCAGCATTTT. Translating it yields CASSRQGSGQPQHF.

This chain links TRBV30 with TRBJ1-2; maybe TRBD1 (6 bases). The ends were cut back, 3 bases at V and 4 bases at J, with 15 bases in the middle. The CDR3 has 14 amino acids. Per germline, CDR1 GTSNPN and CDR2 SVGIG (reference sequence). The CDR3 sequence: CAWSKQGGAYGYTF. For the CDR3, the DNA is TGTGCCTGGAGCAAACAGGGAGGGGCCTATGGCTACACCTTC.

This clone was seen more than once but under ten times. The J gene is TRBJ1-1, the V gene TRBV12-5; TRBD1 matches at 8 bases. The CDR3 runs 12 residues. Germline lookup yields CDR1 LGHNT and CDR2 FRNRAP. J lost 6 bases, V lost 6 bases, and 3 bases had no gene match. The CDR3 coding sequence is TGTGCTAGTGGGCCGACAGGGGCTGAAGCTTTCTTT. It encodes CASGPTGAEAFF. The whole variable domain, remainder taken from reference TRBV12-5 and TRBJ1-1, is DARVTQTPRHKVTEMGQEVTMRCQPILGHNTVFWYRQTMMQGLELLAYFRNRAPLDDSGMPKDRFSAEMPDATLATLKIQPSEPRDSAVYFCASGPTGAEAFFGQGTRLTVV.

CDR3 DNA sequence: TGTGCCAGTAGTATAGACCGACAAACCGGGGAGCTGTTTTTT. This translates into CASSIDRQTGELFF. The chain uses TRBV19 and TRBJ2-2; D is ambiguous. The CDR3 is 14 amino acids. Germline-derived CDR1 and CDR2 are LNHDA and SQIVND (reference sequence). The V end was cut by 0 bases, the J end by 5 bases, with 7 bases between.

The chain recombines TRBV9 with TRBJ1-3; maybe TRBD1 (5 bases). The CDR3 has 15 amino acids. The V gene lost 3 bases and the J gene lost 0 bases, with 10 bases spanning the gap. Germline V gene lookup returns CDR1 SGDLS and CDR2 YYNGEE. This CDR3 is CASSADSISGNTIYF. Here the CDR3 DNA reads TGTGCCAGCAGCGCCGACAGCATCTCTGGAAACACCATATATTTT.

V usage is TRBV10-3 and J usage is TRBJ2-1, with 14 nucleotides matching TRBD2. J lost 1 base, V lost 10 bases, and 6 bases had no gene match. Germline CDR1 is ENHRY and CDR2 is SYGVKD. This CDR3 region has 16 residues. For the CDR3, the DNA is TGTGCCAGCGGGACTAGCGGGAGTGGGTCCTACAATGAGCAGTTCTTC. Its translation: CASGTSGSGSYNEQFF.

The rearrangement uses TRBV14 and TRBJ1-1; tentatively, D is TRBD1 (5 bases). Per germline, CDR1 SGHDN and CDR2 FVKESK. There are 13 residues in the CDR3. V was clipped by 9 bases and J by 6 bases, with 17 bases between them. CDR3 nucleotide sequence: TGTGCCAGAAAGGGGAGGGCCCAGCCTGAAGCTTTCTTT. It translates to CARKGRAQPEAFF.

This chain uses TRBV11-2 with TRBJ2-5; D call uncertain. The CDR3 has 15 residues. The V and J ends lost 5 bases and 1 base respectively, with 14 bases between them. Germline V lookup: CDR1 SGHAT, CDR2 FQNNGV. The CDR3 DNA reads TGTGCCAGCAGCCCGGCCCCCGGGTTCCAAGAGACCCAGTACTTC. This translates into CASSPAPGFQETQYF.

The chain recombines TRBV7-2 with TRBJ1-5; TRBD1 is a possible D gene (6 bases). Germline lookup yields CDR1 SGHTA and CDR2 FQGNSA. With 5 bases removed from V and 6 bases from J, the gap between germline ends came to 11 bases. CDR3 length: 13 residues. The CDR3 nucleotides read TGTGCCAGCAGCCCAGGGGCGGGTCAGCCCCAGCATTTT. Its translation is CASSPGAGQPQHF.